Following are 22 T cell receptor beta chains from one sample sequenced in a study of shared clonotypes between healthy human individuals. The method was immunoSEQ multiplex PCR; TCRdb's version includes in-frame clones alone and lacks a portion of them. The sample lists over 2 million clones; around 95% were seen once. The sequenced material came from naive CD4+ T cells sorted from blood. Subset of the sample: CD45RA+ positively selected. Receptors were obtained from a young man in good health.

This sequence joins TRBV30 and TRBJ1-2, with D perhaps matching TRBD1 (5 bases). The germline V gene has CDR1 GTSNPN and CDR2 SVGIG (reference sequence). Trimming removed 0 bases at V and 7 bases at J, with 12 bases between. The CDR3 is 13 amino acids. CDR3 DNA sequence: TGTGCCTGGAGTGTACACGGGGGAAGTGGCTACACCTTC. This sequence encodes CAWSVHGGSGYTF.

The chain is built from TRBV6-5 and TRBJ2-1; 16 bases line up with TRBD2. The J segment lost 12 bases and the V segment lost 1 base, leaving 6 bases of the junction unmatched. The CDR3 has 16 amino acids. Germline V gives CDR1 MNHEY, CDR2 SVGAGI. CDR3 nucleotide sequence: TGTGCCAGCAGTTACTGGGGACTAGCGGGAGGGCCGGGGCAGTTCTTC. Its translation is CASSYWGLAGGPGQFF.

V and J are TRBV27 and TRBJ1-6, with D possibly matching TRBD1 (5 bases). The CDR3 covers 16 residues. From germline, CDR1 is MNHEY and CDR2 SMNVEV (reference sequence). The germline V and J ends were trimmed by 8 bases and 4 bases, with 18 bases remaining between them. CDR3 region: CASARSGITYNSPLHF. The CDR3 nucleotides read TGTGCCAGCGCCAGGTCAGGGATTACTTATAATTCACCCCTCCACTTT.

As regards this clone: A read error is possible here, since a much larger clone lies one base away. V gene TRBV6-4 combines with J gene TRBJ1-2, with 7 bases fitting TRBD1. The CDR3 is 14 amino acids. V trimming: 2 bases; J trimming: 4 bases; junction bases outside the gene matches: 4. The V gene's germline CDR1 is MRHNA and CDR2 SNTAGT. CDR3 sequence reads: CASSDTGTAYGYTF. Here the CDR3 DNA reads TGTGCCAGCAGTGACACCGGGACAGCCTATGGCTACACCTTC.

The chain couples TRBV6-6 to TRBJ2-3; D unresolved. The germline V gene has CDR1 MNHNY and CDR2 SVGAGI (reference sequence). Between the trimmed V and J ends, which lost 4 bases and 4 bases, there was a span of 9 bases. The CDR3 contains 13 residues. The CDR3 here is CASSSAAPDTQYF. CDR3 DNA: TGTGCCAGCAGTTCCGCGGCACCAGATACGCAGTATTTT.

CDR3: CASRISGGNTGELFF. CDR3 DNA sequence: TGTGCCAGCAGGATTAGCGGGGGGAACACCGGGGAGCTGTTTTTT. The V and J genes are TRBV6-1 and TRBJ2-2, with 9 positions matching TRBD2. The CDR3 totals 15 residues. V shed 6 bases and J 1 base; nucleotides not matched to a gene: 3. The germline V gene encodes CDR1 MNHNS and CDR2 SASEGT.

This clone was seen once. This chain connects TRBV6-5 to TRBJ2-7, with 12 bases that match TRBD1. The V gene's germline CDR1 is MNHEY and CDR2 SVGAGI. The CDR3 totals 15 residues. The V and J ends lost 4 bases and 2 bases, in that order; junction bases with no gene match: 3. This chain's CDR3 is CASSWGTGGPYEQYF. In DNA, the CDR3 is TGTGCCAGCAGTTGGGGGACAGGGGGCCCCTACGAGCAGTACTTC.

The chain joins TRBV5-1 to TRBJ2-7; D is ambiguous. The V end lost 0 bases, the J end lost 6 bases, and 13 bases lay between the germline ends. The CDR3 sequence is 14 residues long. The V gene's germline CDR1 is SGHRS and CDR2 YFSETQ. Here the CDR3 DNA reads TGCGCCAGCAGCTTGGACTCATGGGCGAGCGAGCAGTACTTC. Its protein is CASSLDSWASEQYF.

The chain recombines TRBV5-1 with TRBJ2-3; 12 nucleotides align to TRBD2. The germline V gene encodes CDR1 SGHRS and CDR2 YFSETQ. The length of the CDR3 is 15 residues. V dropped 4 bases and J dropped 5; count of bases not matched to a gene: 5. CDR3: CASSTLAGGIDTQYF. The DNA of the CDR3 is TGCGCCAGCAGCACACTAGCGGGGGGCATAGATACGCAGTATTTT. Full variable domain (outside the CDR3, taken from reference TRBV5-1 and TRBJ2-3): KAGVTQTPRYLIKTRGQQVTLSCSPISGHRSVSWYQQTPGQGLQFLFEYFSETQRNKGNFPGRFSGRQFSNSRSEMNVSTLELGDSALYLCASSTLAGGIDTQYFGPGTRLTVL.

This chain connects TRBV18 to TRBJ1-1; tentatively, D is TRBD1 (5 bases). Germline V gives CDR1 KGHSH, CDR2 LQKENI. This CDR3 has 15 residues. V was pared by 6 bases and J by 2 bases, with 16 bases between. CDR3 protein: CASSGPGRANTEAFF. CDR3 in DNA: TGTGCCAGCTCGGGCCCCGGCAGGGCTAACACTGAAGCTTTCTTT.

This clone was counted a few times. Here the CDR3 reads CASSLGQASYEQYF. CDR3 nucleotides: TGTGCCAGCAGCTTAGGGCAGGCCTCCTACGAGCAGTACTTC. The V and J genes are TRBV11-2 and TRBJ2-7, with unresolved D. The ends were cut back, 1 base at V and 0 bases at J, with 7 bases in the middle. Germline CDR1 and CDR2: SGHAT and FQNNGV. The CDR3 has 14 amino acids.

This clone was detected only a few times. The CDR3 here is CASSLWARELFF. As DNA, the CDR3 is TGCGCCAGCAGCTTGTGGGCGAGGGAGCTGTTTTTT. The chain recombines TRBV5-1 with TRBJ2-2; D gene ambiguous. This CDR3 has 12 amino acids. V was cut by 1 base and J by 9 bases, with 7 bases left in between. In germline, CDR1 is SGHRS, CDR2 YFSETQ.

The CDR3 bases are TGTGCCAGCAGCCCTGGGGAACGGGGGGTCACAGATACGCAGTATTTT. This encodes CASSPGERGVTDTQYF. The chain employs TRBV4-2 and TRBJ2-3; 7 bases map to TRBD2. This CDR3 is 16 amino acids long. Germline V lookup: CDR1 LGHNA, CDR2 YNFKEQ. The V and J ends lost 4 bases and 2 bases, in that order; junction bases with no gene match: 9.

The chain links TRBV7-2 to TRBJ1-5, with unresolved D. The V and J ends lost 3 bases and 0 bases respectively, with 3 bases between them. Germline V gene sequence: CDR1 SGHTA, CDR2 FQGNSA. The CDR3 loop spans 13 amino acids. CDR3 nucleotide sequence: TGTGCCAGCAGCTTCGTTAGCAATCAGCCCCAGCATTTT. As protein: CASSFVSNQPQHF.

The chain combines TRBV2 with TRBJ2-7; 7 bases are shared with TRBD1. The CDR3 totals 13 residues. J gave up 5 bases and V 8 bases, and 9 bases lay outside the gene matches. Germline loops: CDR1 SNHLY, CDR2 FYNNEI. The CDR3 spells CASAQGWKNEQYF. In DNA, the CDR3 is TGTGCCAGCGCACAGGGGTGGAAAAACGAGCAGTACTTC.

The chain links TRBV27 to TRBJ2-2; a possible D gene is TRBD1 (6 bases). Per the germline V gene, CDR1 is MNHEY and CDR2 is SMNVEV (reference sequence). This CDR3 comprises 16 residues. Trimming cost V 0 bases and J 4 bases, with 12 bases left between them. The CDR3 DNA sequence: TGTGCCAGCAGTTTATCCGGGCAGGGGAGCACCGGGGAGCTGTTTTTT. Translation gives CASSLSGQGSTGELFF.

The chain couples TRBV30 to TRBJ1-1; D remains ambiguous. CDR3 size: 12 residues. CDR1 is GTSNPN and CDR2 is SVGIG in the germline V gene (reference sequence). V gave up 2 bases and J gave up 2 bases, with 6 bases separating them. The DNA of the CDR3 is TGTGCCTGGAGTCGAATAAACACTGAAGCTTTCTTT. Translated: CAWSRINTEAFF.

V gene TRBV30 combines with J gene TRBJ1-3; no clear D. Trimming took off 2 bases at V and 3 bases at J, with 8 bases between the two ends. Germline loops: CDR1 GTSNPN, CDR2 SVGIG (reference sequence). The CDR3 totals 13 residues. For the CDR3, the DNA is TGTGCCTGGAGTTTGAAGAGTGGAAACACCATATATTTT. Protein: CAWSLKSGNTIYF. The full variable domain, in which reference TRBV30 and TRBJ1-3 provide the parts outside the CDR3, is SQTIHQWPATLVQPVGSPLSLECTVEGTSNPNLYWYRQAAGRGLQLLFYSVGIGQISSEVPQNLSASRPQDRQFILSSKKLLLSDSGFYLCAWSLKSGNTIYFGEGSWLTVV.

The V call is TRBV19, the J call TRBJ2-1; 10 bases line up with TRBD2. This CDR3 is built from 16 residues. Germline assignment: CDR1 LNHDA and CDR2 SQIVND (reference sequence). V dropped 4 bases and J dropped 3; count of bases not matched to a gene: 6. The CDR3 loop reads CASSTSLAGDYNEQFF. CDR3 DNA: TGTGCCAGTAGTACCTCTCTAGCGGGAGACTACAATGAGCAGTTCTTC.

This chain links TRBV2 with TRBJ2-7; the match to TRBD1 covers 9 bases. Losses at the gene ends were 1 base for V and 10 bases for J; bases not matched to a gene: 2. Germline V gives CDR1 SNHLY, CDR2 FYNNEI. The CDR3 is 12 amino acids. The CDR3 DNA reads TGTGCCAGCAGTGAAGGGACAGGGGAACAGTACTTC. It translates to CASSEGTGEQYF.

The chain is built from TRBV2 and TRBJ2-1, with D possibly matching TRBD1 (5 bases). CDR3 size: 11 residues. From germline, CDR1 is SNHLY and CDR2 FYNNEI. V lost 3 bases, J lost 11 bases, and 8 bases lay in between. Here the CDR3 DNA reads TGTGCCAGCAGTGATAGACAGAAGCAGTTCTTC. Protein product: CASSDRQKQFF.

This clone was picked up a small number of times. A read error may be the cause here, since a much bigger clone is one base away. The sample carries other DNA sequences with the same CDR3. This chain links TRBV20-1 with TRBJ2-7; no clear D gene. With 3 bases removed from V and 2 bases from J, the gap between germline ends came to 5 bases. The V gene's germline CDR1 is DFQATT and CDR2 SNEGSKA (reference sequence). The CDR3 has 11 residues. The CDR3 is CSASSAYEQYF. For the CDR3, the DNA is TGCAGTGCTAGCAGCGCCTACGAGCAGTACTTC.